A selection of T cell receptor beta chains follows, all from one sample in a study of blood T cell repertoires in COVID-19. Assay: immunoSEQ multiplex PCR; the TCRdb copy retains only in-frame clones and omits some. The sample includes a few hundred thousand clones, about 92% seen only once; the top ten take about 0.57%. The sample comprised PBMCs or T cells enriched from blood (not recorded which). These TCRs come from a man younger than 30 who had recovered from COVID-19. Each CDR3 is given with its conserved first and last residue. A D gene is named only where the DNA matches it firmly. Clone size appears in some rows only: once, few, many, or a class for an expanded clone.

clone size: -
J gene: TRBJ2-7
V gene: TRBV15
D gene: TRBD2
CDR3 DNA: TGTGCCACCAGCAGAGATGGGCGGCAGGGAGGGGAGCAGTACTTC
CDR3 protein: CATSRDGRQGGEQYF

clone size: -
J gene: TRBJ2-3
V gene: TRBV2
D gene: TRBD2
CDR3 DNA: TGTGCCAGCAGTCCACTAGCGGGGGGCGGGGATACGCAGTATTTT
CDR3 protein: CASSPLAGGGDTQYF

clone size: -
J gene: TRBJ1-3
V gene: TRBV6-5
D gene: TRBD1
CDR3 DNA: TGTGCCAGCAGGGCGGGACAGGGACGCGGAAACACCATATATTTT
CDR3 protein: CASRAGQGRGNTIYF

clone size: -
J gene: TRBJ1-2
V gene: TRBV7-9
D gene: -
CDR3 DNA: TGTGCCAGCAGCTTTACCTCGGGGGAGTATGGCTACACCTTC
CDR3 protein: CASSFTSGEYGYTF

clone size: -
J gene: TRBJ1-6
V gene: TRBV6-5
D gene: -
CDR3 DNA: TGTGCCAGCAGCGAGTGGGGAGGCCGAGGATCACCCCTCCACTTT
CDR3 protein: CASSEWGGRGSPLHF

clone size: -
J gene: TRBJ1-1
V gene: TRBV7-3
D gene: -
CDR3 DNA: TGTGCCAGCAGCCCCACACCCGGACAGATTGAAGCTTTCTTT
CDR3 protein: CASSPTPGQIEAFF

clone size: once
J gene: TRBJ1-6
V gene: TRBV7-8
D gene: -
CDR3 DNA: TGTGCCAGCAGCCACACGAATTCACCCCTCCACTTT
CDR3 protein: CASSHTNSPLHF

clone size: -
J gene: TRBJ2-5
V gene: TRBV9
D gene: -
CDR3 DNA: TGTGCCAGCAGCGTAGGTCCCTCAGGGGACCAAGAGACCCAGTACTTC
CDR3 protein: CASSVGPSGDQETQYF

clone size: once
J gene: TRBJ1-2
V gene: TRBV19
D gene: -
CDR3 DNA: TGTGCCGCGAGAGGCTATGGCTACACCTTC
CDR3 protein: CAARGYGYTF

clone size: -
J gene: TRBJ1-2
V gene: TRBV2
D gene: -
CDR3 DNA: TGTGCCAGCAGTGAAGTCCTTTATGGCTACACCTTC
CDR3 protein: CASSEVLYGYTF

clone size: -
J gene: TRBJ1-6
V gene: TRBV19
D gene: -
CDR3 DNA: TGTGCCAGTAGTACTCGACAGTATAATTCACCCCTCCACTTT
CDR3 protein: CASSTRQYNSPLHF

clone size: -
J gene: TRBJ1-5
V gene: TRBV19
D gene: -
CDR3 DNA: TGTGCCAGTAGTATAGGCGGACGGGGTCAGCCCCAGCATTTT
CDR3 protein: CASSIGGRGQPQHF

clone size: -
J gene: TRBJ2-5
V gene: TRBV6-5
D gene: -
CDR3 DNA: TGTGCCAGCCGGGACTCCCCCAGATTACAAGAGACCCAGTACTTC
CDR3 protein: CASRDSPRLQETQYF

clone size: -
J gene: TRBJ1-2
V gene: TRBV20-1
D gene: TRBD1
CDR3 DNA: TGCAGTGCTAGTGAGGACAGGGGGTATGGCTACACCTTC
CDR3 protein: CSASEDRGYGYTF

clone size: -
J gene: TRBJ2-7
V gene: TRBV6-5
D gene: TRBD2
CDR3 DNA: TGTGCCAGCAGTTACTCAGGCGGGGGTGGTTACGAGCAGTACTTC
CDR3 protein: CASSYSGGGGYEQYF

clone size: once
J gene: TRBJ1-1
V gene: TRBV3-1/TRBV3-2
D gene: TRBD1
CDR3 DNA: TGTGCCAGCAGCGTGATCAGGGGGGCCAGCCAAAGGAGTTTCTTT
CDR3 protein: CASSVIRGASQRSFF

clone size: -
J gene: TRBJ1-4
V gene: TRBV5-4
D gene: -
CDR3 DNA: TGTGCCAGCAGCTTGAGGGAGGAGGGAGAAAAACTGTTTTTT
CDR3 protein: CASSLREEGEKLFF

clone size: once
J gene: TRBJ2-7
V gene: TRBV6-1
D gene: TRBD2
CDR3 DNA: TGTGCCAGCAGTGAAGTTCGGGGGGGACCCGACGGTCGGTCACACCGCAACTACGAGCAGTACTTC
CDR3 protein: CASSEVRGGPDGRSHRNYEQYF

clone size: -
J gene: TRBJ1-2
V gene: TRBV27
D gene: TRBD1
CDR3 DNA: TGTGCCAGCAGTTCGCTGGACAGGGGGCTTGACGGCTACACCTTC
CDR3 protein: CASSSLDRGLDGYTF

clone size: once
J gene: TRBJ1-6
V gene: TRBV2
D gene: -
CDR3 DNA: TGTGCCAGCAGTGGGATGACAGTAAAGAATTCACCCCTCCACTTT
CDR3 protein: CASSGMTVKNSPLHF

clone size: -
J gene: TRBJ2-1
V gene: TRBV6-5
D gene: TRBD2
CDR3 DNA: TGTGCCAGCAGTTACGAATGGCTAGCGGGAGAATACGAGCAGTTCTTC
CDR3 protein: CASSYEWLAGEYEQFF

clone size: few
J gene: TRBJ1-1
V gene: TRBV12-5
D gene: -
CDR3 DNA: TGTGCTAGTGGTTTGTTTAGTGACACTGAAGCTTTCTTT
CDR3 protein: CASGLFSDTEAFF

clone size: once
J gene: TRBJ2-1
V gene: TRBV19
D gene: TRBD2
CDR3 DNA: TGTGCCACGGGACTAGCAGACTACAATGAGCAGTTCTTC
CDR3 protein: CATGLADYNEQFF

clone size: -
J gene: TRBJ2-1
V gene: TRBV7-3
D gene: -
CDR3 DNA: TGTGCCAGCAGCTTAACACCCGGGAGTCCCTACAATGAGCAGTTCTTC
CDR3 protein: CASSLTPGSPYNEQFF

clone size: -
J gene: TRBJ1-1
V gene: TRBV9
D gene: TRBD1
CDR3 DNA: TGTGCCAGCAGCGATACAGGGGGGAAACCTGAAGCTTTCTTT
CDR3 protein: CASSDTGGKPEAFF

clone size: -
J gene: TRBJ1-2
V gene: TRBV12-3/TRBV12-4
D gene: -
CDR3 DNA: TGTGCCAGCAGGGTGTACGGGGTTACGGAGTTC
CDR3 protein: CASRVYGVTEF

clone size: -
J gene: TRBJ1-2
V gene: TRBV6-2/TRBV6-3
D gene: -
CDR3 DNA: TGTGCCAGCAGTTCGTCCGGGAGGGGCTATGGCTACACCTTC
CDR3 protein: CASSSSGRGYGYTF

clone size: -
J gene: TRBJ2-1
V gene: TRBV5-4
D gene: -
CDR3 DNA: TGTGCCAGCAGCTTGCCGCAGGGTGAAAGTGAGCAGTTCTTC
CDR3 protein: CASSLPQGESEQFF

clone size: -
J gene: TRBJ1-2
V gene: TRBV11-2
D gene: TRBD1
CDR3 DNA: TGTGCCAGCAGCTTAGGGTTACCTGGGACAGGGAGGCACTACACCTTC
CDR3 protein: CASSLGLPGTGRHYTF

clone size: once
J gene: TRBJ1-6
V gene: TRBV15
D gene: -
CDR3 DNA: TGTGCCACCAGCAGAGACAGATTAGGGGCAGGATCCCTCCACTTT
CDR3 protein: CATSRDRLGAGSLHF

clone size: -
J gene: TRBJ2-7
V gene: TRBV6-5
D gene: TRBD2
CDR3 DNA: TGTGCCAGCATGCCCACTAGCGGGAGAGGGCAGTACTTC
CDR3 protein: CASMPTSGRGQYF

clone size: -
J gene: TRBJ1-6
V gene: TRBV9
D gene: -
CDR3 DNA: TGTGCCAGCAGCGTATCGGTCAGGGTTGTATCTTCACCCCTCCACTTT
CDR3 protein: CASSVSVRVVSSPLHF

clone size: -
J gene: TRBJ1-2
V gene: TRBV5-1
D gene: -
CDR3 DNA: TGCGCCAGCAGCTTGGAGGGGCCAGGGAATGGCTACACCTTC
CDR3 protein: CASSLEGPGNGYTF

clone size: -
J gene: TRBJ1-2
V gene: TRBV9
D gene: -
CDR3 DNA: TGTGCCAGCAGTCCGGGGAACTATGGCTACACCTTC
CDR3 protein: CASSPGNYGYTF

clone size: -
J gene: TRBJ2-1
V gene: TRBV12-3/TRBV12-4
D gene: -
CDR3 DNA: TGTGCCAGCAATCCTAGCGCAGTAGATGAGCAGTTCTTC
CDR3 protein: CASNPSAVDEQFF

clone size: -
J gene: TRBJ1-5
V gene: TRBV12-5
D gene: -
CDR3 DNA: TGTGCTAGTGGTTTTCTTCAGCCCCAGCATTTT
CDR3 protein: CASGFLQPQHF

clone size: -
J gene: TRBJ1-4
V gene: TRBV5-1
D gene: -
CDR3 DNA: TGCGCCAGTAAATGGGGCGCAACTAATGAAAAACTGTTTTTT
CDR3 protein: CASKWGATNEKLFF

clone size: -
J gene: TRBJ1-1
V gene: TRBV6-2/TRBV6-3
D gene: TRBD1
CDR3 DNA: TGTGCCAGCAGTTACTCGGATACAGGGGTACCACTTGAAGCTTTCTTT
CDR3 protein: CASSYSDTGVPLEAFF

clone size: -
J gene: TRBJ1-3
V gene: TRBV30
D gene: -
CDR3 DNA: TGTGCCTGGAGGGAGGGCAACTCTGGAAACACCATATATTTT
CDR3 protein: CAWREGNSGNTIYF

clone size: -
J gene: TRBJ1-1
V gene: TRBV3-1/TRBV3-2
D gene: -
CDR3 DNA: TGTGCCAGCAGACTTGGACAAAAAGGCACTGAAGCTTTCTTT
CDR3 protein: CASRLGQKGTEAFF

clone size: -
J gene: TRBJ1-6
V gene: TRBV7-9
D gene: -
CDR3 DNA: TGTGCCAGCAGCTGGACAACTTACAGGGAACATTCACCCCTCCACTTT
CDR3 protein: CASSWTTYREHSPLHF

clone size: -
J gene: TRBJ1-5
V gene: TRBV2
D gene: -
CDR3 DNA: TGTGCCAGCAGTATGGTACTGAGCAATCAGCCCCAGCATTTT
CDR3 protein: CASSMVLSNQPQHF

clone size: -
J gene: TRBJ2-7
V gene: TRBV2
D gene: TRBD2
CDR3 DNA: TGTGCCAGCAGTCAAACGGGGGGGGCGGTCTACGAGCAGTACTTC
CDR3 protein: CASSQTGGAVYEQYF

clone size: -
J gene: TRBJ2-5
V gene: TRBV11-2
D gene: -
CDR3 DNA: TGTGCCAGCAGCTTAATTACTAATCAAGAGACCCAGTACTTC
CDR3 protein: CASSLITNQETQYF

clone size: -
J gene: TRBJ1-5
V gene: TRBV2
D gene: -
CDR3 DNA: TGTGCCAGCAGTGAAGCGTCAGGGGCCAATCAGCCCCAGCATTTT
CDR3 protein: CASSEASGANQPQHF

clone size: -
J gene: TRBJ1-5
V gene: TRBV2
D gene: TRBD1
CDR3 DNA: TGTGCCAGCAGTGCCACCGGGACAGAACTTAATCAGCCCCAGCATTTT
CDR3 protein: CASSATGTELNQPQHF

clone size: few
J gene: TRBJ1-2
V gene: TRBV15
D gene: TRBD1
CDR3 DNA: TGTGCCACCAGCAGGCTGGAGGACAGGGTATACGCTAACTATGGCTACACCTTC
CDR3 protein: CATSRLEDRVYANYGYTF

clone size: -
J gene: TRBJ2-1
V gene: TRBV7-3
D gene: TRBD1
CDR3 DNA: TGTGCCAGCAGGGGAGGCGGGACAGGGGGCTCCAATGAGCAGTTCTTC
CDR3 protein: CASRGGGTGGSNEQFF

clone size: -
J gene: TRBJ2-7
V gene: TRBV5-8
D gene: -
CDR3 DNA: TGTGCCAGCAGCTTGTTCAGAAGCGAACAGTACTTC
CDR3 protein: CASSLFRSEQYF

clone size: -
J gene: TRBJ1-6
V gene: TRBV25-1
D gene: -
CDR3 DNA: TGTGCCAGCACTCGGGGTTATTATAATTCACCCCTCCACTTT
CDR3 protein: CASTRGYYNSPLHF

clone size: -
J gene: TRBJ2-1
V gene: TRBV11-3
D gene: -
CDR3 DNA: TGTGCCAGCAGCACCGGACAGAGCTCCTACAATGAGCAGTTCTTC
CDR3 protein: CASSTGQSSYNEQFF

clone size: -
J gene: TRBJ2-3
V gene: TRBV5-1
D gene: TRBD2
CDR3 DNA: TGCGCCAGCAGCACAGGACTAGCGGGAGCTAGCACAGATACGCAGTATTTT
CDR3 protein: CASSTGLAGASTDTQYF